A single TCR beta chain is shown here with its context. Assignment of participants to cohorts was predicated upon participant-reported clinical history. There are 20 residues in the CDR3. Germline V gene sequence: CDR1 PRHDT, CDR2 FYEKMQ (reference sequence). The V end was cut by 1 base, the J end by 1 base, with 23 bases between. Per the authors' pipeline: Amplification from reference gene primers served as the basis for estimated nucleated cell counts. Some clones are missing from TCRdb's copy, which holds only in-frame ones; the method was immunoSEQ multiplex PCR. V and J calls and clone size follow that table, whereas D and trimming were derived from the DNA. The data show a few hundred thousand clones, 89% seen once. The sample comes from a study of blood T cell repertoires in COVID-19. Overall study context: Spain, Italy and the United States supplied samples that represented acute and convalescent COVID-19.

The chain links TRBV13 to TRBJ1-3; tentative D call: TRBD1 (6 bases). Sequencing was carried out using PBMCs or T cells enriched from blood (not recorded which). The origin of this receptor is a woman aged 30 to 39 who had recovered from COVID-19. This chain's CDR3 is CASSLVGWTATTTSGNTIYF. As DNA, the CDR3 is TGTGCCAGCAGCTTAGTGGGTTGGACAGCTACGACGACTTCTGGAAACACCATATATTTT.